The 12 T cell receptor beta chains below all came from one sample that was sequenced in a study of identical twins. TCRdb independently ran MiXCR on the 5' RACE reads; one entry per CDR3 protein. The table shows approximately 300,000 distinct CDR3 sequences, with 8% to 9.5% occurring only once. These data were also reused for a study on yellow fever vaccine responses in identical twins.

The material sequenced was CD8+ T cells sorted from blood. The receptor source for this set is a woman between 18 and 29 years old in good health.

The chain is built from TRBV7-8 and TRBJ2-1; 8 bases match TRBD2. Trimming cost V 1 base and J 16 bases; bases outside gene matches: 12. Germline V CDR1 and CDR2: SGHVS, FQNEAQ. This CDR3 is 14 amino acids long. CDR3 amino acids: CASSLVGTSPVYFF. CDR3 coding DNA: TGTGCCAGCAGCTTAGTTGGGACTAGTCCCGTTTATTTCTTC.

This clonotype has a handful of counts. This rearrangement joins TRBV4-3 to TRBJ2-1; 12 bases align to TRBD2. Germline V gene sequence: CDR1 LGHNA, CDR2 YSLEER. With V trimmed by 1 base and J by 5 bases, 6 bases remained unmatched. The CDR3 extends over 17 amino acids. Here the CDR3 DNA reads TGCGCCAGCAGCCAAGTAGGTACTAGCGGGAGGAACAATGAGCAGTTCTTC. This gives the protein CASSQVGTSGRNNEQFF.

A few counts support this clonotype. This CDR3 is CASSETGFGTEAFF. The CDR3 coding sequence is TGTGCCAGCAGCGAGACAGGGTTTGGGACTGAAGCTTTCTTT. V usage is TRBV9 and J usage is TRBJ1-1; 7 bases align to TRBD1. The CDR3 loop spans 14 amino acids. Trimming removed 3 bases from V and 5 bases from J; junction bases left unmatched: 7. Germline CDR1 SGDLS, CDR2 YYNGEE.

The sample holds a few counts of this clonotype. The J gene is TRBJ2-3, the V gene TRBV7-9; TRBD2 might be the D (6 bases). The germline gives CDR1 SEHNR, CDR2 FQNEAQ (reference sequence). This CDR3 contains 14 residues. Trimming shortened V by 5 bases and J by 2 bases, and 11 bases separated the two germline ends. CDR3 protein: CASSPSAYTDTQYF. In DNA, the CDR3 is TGTGCCAGCAGCCCTAGCGCTTACACAGATACGCAGTATTTT. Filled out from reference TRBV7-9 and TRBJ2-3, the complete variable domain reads DTGVSQNPRHKITKRGQNVTFRCDPISEHNRLYWYRQTLGQGPEFLTYFQNEAQLEKSRLLSDRFSAERPKGSFSTLEIQRTEQGDSAMYLCASSPSAYTDTQYFGPGTRLTVL.

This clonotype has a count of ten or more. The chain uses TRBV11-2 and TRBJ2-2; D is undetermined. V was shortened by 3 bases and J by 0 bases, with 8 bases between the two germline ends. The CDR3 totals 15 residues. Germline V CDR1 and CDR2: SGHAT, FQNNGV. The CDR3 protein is CASSFFGPNTGELFF. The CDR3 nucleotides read TGTGCCAGCAGCTTTTTTGGGCCGAACACCGGGGAGCTGTTTTTT. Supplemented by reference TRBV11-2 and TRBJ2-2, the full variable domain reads EAGVAQSPRYKIIEKRQSVAFWCNPISGHATLYWYQQILGQGPKLLIQFQNNGVVDDSQLPKDRFSAERLKGVDSTLKIQPAKLEDSAVYLCASSFFGPNTGELFFGEGSRLTVL.

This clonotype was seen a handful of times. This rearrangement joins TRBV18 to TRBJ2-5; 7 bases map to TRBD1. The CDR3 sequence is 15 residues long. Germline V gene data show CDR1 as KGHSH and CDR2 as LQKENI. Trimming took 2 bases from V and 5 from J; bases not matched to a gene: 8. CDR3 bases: TGTGCCAGCTCACCAGGGGACAGTATCTGGGAGACCCAGTACTTC. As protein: CASSPGDSIWETQYF. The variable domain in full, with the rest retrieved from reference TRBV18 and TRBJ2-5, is NAGVMQNPRHLVRRRGQEARLRCSPMKGHSHVYWYRQLPEEGLKFMVYLQKENIIDESGMPKERFSAEFPKEGPSILRIQQVVRGDSAAYFCASSPGDSIWETQYFGPGTRLLVL.

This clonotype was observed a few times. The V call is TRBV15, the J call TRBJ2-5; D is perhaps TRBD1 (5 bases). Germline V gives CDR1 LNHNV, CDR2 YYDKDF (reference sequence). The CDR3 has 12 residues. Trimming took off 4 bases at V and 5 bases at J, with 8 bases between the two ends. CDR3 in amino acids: CATSKDSETQYF. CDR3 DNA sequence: TGTGCCACCAGCAAAGACAGCGAGACCCAGTACTTC.

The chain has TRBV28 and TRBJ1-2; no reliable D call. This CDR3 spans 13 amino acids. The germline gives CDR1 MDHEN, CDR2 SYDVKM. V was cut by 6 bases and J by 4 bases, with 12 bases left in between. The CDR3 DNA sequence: TGTGCCAGCAGAGCTCAGGAGTCCTATGGCTACACCTTC. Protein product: CASRAQESYGYTF.

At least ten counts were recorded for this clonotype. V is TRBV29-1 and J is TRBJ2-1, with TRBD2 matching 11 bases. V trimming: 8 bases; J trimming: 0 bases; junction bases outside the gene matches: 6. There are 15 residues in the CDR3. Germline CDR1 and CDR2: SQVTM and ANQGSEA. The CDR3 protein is CSLRLAGNSYNEQFF. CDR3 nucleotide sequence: TGCAGCCTACGACTAGCGGGAAACTCCTACAATGAGCAGTTCTTC.

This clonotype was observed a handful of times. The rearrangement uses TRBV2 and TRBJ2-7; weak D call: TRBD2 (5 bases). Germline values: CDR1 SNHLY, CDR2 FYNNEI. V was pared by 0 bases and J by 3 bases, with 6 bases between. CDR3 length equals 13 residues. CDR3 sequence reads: CASSEAEGYEQYF. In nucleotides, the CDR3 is TGTGCCAGCAGTGAAGCTGAGGGCTACGAGCAGTACTTC.

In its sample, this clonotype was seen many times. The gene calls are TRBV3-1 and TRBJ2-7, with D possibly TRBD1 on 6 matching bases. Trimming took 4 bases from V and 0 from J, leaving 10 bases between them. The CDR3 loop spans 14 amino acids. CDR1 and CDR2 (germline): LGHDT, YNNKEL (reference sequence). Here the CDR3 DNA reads TGTGCCAGCAGCCCAGGGACATTCTCCTACGAGCAGTACTTC. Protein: CASSPGTFSYEQYF.

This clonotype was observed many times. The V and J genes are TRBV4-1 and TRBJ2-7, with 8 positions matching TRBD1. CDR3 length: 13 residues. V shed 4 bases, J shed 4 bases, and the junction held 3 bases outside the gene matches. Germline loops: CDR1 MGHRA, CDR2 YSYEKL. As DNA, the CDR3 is TGCGCCAGCAGCCCAGGGGGCCGATACGAGCAGTACTTC. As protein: CASSPGGRYEQYF.